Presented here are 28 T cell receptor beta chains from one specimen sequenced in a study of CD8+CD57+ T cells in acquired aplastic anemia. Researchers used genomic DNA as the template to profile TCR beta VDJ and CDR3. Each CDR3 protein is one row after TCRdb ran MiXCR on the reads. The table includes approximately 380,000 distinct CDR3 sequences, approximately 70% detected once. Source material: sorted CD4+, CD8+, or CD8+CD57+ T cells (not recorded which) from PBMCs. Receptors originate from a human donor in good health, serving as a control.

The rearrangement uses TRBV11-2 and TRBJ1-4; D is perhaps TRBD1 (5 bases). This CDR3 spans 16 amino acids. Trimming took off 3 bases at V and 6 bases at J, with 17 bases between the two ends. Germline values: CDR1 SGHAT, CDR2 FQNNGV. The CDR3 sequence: CASSFLKGRGDEKLFF. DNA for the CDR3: TGTGCCAGCAGCTTCCTTAAGGGGCGGGGGGATGAAAAACTGTTTTTT.

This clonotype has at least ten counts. CDR3 bases: TGTGCCAGCAGCCAACGGGAGGGGGCGTACGAGCAGTACTTC. Its translation: CASSQREGAYEQYF. V gene TRBV3-1 combines with J gene TRBJ2-7; TRBD2 might be the D (8 bases). The CDR3 covers 14 residues. V was pared by 2 bases and J by 4 bases, with 12 bases between. In germline, CDR1 is LGHDT, CDR2 YNNKEL (reference sequence).

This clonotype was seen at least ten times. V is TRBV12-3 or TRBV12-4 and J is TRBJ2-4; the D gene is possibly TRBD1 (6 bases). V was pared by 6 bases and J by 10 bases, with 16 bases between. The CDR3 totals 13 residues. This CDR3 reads CASSRDNPVIQYF. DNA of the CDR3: TGTGCCAGCAGCCGGGACAACCCGGTTATTCAGTACTTC.

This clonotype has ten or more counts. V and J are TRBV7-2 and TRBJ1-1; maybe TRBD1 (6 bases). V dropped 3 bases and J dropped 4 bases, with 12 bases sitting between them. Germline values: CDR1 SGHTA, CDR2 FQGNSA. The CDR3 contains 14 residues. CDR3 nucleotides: TGTGCCAGCAGCTTGGGGGCTTTGGGCACTGAAGCTTTCTTT. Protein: CASSLGALGTEAFF.

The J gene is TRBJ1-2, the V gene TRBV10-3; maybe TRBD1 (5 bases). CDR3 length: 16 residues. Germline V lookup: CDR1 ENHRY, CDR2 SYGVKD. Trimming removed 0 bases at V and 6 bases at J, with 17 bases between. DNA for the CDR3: TGTGCCATCAGTGAGTCCCAATCCGGGACTAATGATGGCTACACCTTC. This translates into CAISESQSGTNDGYTF.

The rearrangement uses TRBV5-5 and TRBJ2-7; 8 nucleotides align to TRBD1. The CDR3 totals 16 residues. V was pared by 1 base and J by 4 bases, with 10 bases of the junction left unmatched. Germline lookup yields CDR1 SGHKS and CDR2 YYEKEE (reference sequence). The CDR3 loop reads CASSLTSLGQEYEQYF. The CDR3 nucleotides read TGTGCCAGCAGCTTGACCTCTTTGGGACAGGAGTACGAGCAGTACTTC.

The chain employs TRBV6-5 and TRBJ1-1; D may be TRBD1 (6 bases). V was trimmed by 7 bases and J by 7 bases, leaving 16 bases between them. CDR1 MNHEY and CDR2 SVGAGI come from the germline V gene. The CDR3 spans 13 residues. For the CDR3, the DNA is TGTGCCAGCACCCAGACAGGTAGCCATGAAGCTTTCTTT. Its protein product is CASTQTGSHEAFF.

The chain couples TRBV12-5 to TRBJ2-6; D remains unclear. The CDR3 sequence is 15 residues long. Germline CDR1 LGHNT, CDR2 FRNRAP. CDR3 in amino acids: CASTFGETGANVLTF. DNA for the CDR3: TGTGCCAGCACCTTTGGGGAAACTGGGGCCAACGTCCTGACTTTC. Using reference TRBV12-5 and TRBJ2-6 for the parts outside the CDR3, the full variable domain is DARVTQTPRHKVTEMGQEVTMRCQPILGHNTVFWYRQTMMQGLELLAYFRNRAPLDDSGMPKDRFSAEMPDATLATLKIQPSEPRDSAVYFCASTFGETGANVLTFGAGSRLTVL.

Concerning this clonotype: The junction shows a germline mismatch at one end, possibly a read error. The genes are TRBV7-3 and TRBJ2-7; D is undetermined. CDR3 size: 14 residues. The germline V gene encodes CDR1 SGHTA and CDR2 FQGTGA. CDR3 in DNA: TGTGCCAGCAGCTTGCAAGGCGAACTTGGAATGAACTATTTC. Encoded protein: CASSLQGELGMNYF.

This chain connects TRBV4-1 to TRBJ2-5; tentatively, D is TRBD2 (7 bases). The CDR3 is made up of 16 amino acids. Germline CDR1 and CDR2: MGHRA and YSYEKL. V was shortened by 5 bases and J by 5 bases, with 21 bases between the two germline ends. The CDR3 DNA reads TGCGCCAGCAGCAGAGATCGGGGGGCGGGGCAGGAGACCCAGTACTTC. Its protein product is CASSRDRGAGQETQYF.

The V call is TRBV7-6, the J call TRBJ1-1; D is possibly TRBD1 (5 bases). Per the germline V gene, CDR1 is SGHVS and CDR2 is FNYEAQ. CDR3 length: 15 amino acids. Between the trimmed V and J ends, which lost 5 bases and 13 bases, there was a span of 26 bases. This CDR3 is CASSKGTSGGVYNFF. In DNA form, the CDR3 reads TGTGCCAGCAGCAAAGGGACTAGCGGGGGGGTCTACAATTTCTTT.

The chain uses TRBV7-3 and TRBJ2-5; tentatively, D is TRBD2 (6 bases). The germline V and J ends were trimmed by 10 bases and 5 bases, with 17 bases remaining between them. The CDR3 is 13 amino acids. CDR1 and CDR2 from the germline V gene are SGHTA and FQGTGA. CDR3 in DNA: TGTGCCACAGGACTACCGCCGTGGGAGACCCAGTACTTC. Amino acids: CATGLPPWETQYF.

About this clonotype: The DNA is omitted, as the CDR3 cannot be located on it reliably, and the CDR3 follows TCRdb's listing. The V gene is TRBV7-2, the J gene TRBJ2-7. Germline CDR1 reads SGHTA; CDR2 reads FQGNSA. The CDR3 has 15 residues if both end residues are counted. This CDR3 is CASSLAGNEQFFGYF.

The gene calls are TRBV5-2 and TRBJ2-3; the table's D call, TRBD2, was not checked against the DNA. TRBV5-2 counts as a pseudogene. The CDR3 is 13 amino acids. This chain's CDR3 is CASKRGPTDTQYF. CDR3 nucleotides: TGTGCCAGCAAGAGAGGGCCCACAGATACGCAGTATTTT.

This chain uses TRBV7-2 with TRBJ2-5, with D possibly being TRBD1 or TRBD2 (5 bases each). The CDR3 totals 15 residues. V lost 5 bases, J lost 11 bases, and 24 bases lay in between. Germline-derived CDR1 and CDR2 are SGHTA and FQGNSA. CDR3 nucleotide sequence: TGTGCCAGCAGCCCCCATCAGGGAGCGTACAATGAGCAGTACTTC. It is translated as CASSPHQGAYNEQYF.

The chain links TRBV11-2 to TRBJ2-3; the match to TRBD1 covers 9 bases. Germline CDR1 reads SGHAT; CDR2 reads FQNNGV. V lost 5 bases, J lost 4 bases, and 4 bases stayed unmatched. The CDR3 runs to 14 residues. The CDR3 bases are TGTGCCAGCAGCGACGGGGACAGGGCAGATACGCAGTATTTT. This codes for CASSDGDRADTQYF.

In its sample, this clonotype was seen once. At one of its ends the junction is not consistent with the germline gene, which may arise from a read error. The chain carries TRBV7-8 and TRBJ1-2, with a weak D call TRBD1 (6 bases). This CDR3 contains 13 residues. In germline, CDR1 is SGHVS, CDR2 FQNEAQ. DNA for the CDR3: TGTGCCAGCAGCTCGGATGGGGACAATGGCTATTTCTTC. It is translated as CASSSDGDNGYFF.

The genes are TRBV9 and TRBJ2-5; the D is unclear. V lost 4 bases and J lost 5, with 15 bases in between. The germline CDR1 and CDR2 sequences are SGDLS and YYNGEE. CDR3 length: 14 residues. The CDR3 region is CASSLGPVGETQYF. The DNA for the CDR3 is TGTGCCAGCAGCCTAGGACCAGTCGGTGAGACCCAGTACTTC.

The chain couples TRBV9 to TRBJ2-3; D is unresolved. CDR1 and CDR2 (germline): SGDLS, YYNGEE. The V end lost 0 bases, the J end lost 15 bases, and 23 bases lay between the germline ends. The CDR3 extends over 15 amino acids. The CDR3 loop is CASSVDESETLFFYF. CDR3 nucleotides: TGTGCCAGCAGCGTAGACGAGAGTGAGACACTGTTTTTTTATTTT. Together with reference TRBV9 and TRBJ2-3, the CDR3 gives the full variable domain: DSGVTQTPKHLITATGQRVTLRCSPRSGDLSVYWYQQSLDQGLQFLIQYYNGEERAKGNILERFSAQQFPDLHSELNLSSLELGDSALYFCASSVDESETLFFYFGPGTRLTVL.

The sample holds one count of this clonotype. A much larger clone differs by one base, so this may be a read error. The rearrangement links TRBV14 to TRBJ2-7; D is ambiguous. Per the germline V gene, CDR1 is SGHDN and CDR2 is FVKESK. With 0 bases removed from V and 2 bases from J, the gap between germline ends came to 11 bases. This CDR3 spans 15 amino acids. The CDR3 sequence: CASSQEAGSPYEQYF. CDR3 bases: TGTGCCAGCAGCCAAGAAGCAGGTTCACCCTACGAGCAGTACTTC.

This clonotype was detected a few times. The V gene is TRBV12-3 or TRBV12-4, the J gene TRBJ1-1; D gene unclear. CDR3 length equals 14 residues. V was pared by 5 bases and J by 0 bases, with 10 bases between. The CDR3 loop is CASSLGRVNTEAFF. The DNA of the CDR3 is TGTGCCAGCAGTCTCGGACGGGTGAACACTGAAGCTTTCTTT.

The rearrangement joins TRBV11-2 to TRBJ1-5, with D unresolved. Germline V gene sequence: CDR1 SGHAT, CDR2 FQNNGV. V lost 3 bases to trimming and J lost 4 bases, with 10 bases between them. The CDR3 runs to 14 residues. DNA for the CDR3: TGTGCCAGCAGCTTGGCGGGAAGGAATCAGCCCCAGCATTTT. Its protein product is CASSLAGRNQPQHF.

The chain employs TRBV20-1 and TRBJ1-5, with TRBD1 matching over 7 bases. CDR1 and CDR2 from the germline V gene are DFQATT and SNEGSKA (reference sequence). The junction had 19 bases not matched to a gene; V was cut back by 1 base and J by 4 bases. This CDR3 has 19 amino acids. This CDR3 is CSARAPNQFTGVGNQPQHF. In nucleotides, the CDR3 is TGCAGTGCTAGAGCTCCCAACCAGTTTACAGGGGTGGGGAATCAGCCCCAGCATTTT.

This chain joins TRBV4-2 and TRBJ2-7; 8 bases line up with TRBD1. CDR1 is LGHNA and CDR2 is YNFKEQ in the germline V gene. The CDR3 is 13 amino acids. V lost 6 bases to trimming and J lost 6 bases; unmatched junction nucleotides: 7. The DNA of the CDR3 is TGTGCCAGCAGGCGGGGCAGGGGGCGCGAGCAGTACTTC. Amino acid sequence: CASRRGRGREQYF.

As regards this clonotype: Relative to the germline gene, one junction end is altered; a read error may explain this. Here the CDR3 reads CASSIDGSYNSPLHF. The CDR3 coding sequence is TGTGCCAGTAGTATAGACGGCTCCTATAATTCCCCCCTCCACTTT. J is TRBJ1-6 and V is TRBV19; D is unresolved. From germline, CDR1 is LNHDA and CDR2 SQIVND (reference sequence). The CDR3 runs 15 residues. The full variable domain, rest sourced from reference TRBV19 and TRBJ1-6, is DGGITQSPKYLFRKEGQNVTLSCEQNLNHDAMYWYRQDPGQGLRLIYYSQIVNDFQKGDIAEGYSVSREKKESFPLTVTSAQKNPTAFYLCASSIDGSYNSPLHFGNGTRLTVT.

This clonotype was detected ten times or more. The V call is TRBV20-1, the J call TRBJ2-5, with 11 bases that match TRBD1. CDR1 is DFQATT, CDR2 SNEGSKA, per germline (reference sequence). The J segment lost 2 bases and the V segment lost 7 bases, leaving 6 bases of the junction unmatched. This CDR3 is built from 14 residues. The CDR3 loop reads CSGGTGGNQETQYF. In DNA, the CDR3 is TGCAGTGGAGGGACAGGGGGGAATCAAGAGACCCAGTACTTC.

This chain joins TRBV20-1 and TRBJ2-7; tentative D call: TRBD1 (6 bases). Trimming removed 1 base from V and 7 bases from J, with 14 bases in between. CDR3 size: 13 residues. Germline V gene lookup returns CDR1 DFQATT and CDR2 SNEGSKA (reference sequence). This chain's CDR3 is CSARARNRAEQYF. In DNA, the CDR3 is TGCAGTGCTAGAGCGCGCAACAGGGCTGAGCAGTACTTC.

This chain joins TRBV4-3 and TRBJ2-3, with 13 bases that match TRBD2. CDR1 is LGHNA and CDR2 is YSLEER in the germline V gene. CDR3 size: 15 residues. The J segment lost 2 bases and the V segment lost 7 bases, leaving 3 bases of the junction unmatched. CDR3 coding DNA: TGCGCCAGCATCGGGACTAGCGGGAACACAGATACGCAGTATTTT. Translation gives CASIGTSGNTDTQYF.